This is a list of T cell receptor beta chains from one sample in a study of T cell changes during pregnancy in multiple sclerosis. Produced via immunoSEQ multiplex PCR; TCRdb's table is partial and in-frame only. The sample consists of 130,000 or so clones, approximately 93% of them appearing once. Here the sequenced sample was peripheral blood, taken before pregnancy. These receptors came from a female donor with multiple sclerosis, enrolled in a pregnancy study. CDR3s include the opening cysteine and the closing phenylalanine or tryptophan. A D gene is named only where the DNA matches it firmly. Rows give clone size only sometimes, using once, few, many, or a class for an expanded clone.

J gene: TRBJ2-5; D gene: -; clone size: -; V gene: TRBV7-2; CDR3 protein: CASSQRAGSGETQYF; CDR3 DNA: TGTGCCAGCAGCCAAAGGGCTGGATCGGGGGAGACCCAGTACTTC
J gene: TRBJ2-7; D gene: -; clone size: -; V gene: TRBV9; CDR3 protein: CASSVAPGYEQYF; CDR3 DNA: TGTGCCAGCAGCGTAGCCCCGGGCTACGAGCAGTACTTC
J gene: TRBJ1-1; D gene: -; clone size: -; V gene: TRBV19; CDR3 protein: CASSTVSNTEAFF; CDR3 DNA: TGTGCCAGTAGTACCGTAAGCAACACTGAAGCTTTCTTT
J gene: TRBJ1-5; D gene: -; clone size: -; V gene: TRBV15; CDR3 protein: CATSRGQAGQPQHF; CDR3 DNA: TGTGCCACCAGCAGAGGACAGGCTGGGCAGCCCCAGCATTTT
J gene: TRBJ2-5; D gene: TRBD2; clone size: -; V gene: TRBV27; CDR3 protein: CASSLFGAGGQETQYF; CDR3 DNA: TGTGCCAGCAGTTTGTTTGGAGCGGGAGGCCAAGAGACCCAGTACTTC
J gene: TRBJ2-3; D gene: -; clone size: -; V gene: TRBV4-2; CDR3 protein: CASSQGLEAVAADTQYF; CDR3 DNA: TGTGCCAGCAGCCAGGGCTTGGAAGCGGTCGCTGCAGATACGCAGTATTTT
J gene: TRBJ2-5; D gene: TRBD2; clone size: -; V gene: TRBV7-7; CDR3 protein: CASSFGGVLQETQYF; CDR3 DNA: TGTGCCAGCAGCTTCGGGGGGGTCCTCCAAGAGACCCAGTACTTC
J gene: TRBJ2-7; D gene: -; clone size: -; V gene: TRBV20-1; CDR3 protein: CSARLREKQYF; CDR3 DNA: TGCAGTGCTAGGCTCCGGGAGAAGCAGTACTTC
J gene: TRBJ2-7; D gene: TRBD1; clone size: -; V gene: TRBV7-9; CDR3 protein: CASSLTTGLYEQYF; CDR3 DNA: TGTGCCAGCAGCTTAACGACAGGGCTCTACGAGCAGTACTTC
J gene: TRBJ2-3; D gene: -; clone size: -; V gene: TRBV20-1; CDR3 protein: CSASYLDTQYF; CDR3 DNA: TGCAGTGCTAGTTATTTGGATACGCAGTATTTT
J gene: TRBJ2-7; D gene: -; clone size: -; V gene: TRBV27; CDR3 protein: CASSFLLTGRTEQYF; CDR3 DNA: TGTGCCAGCAGTTTCCTTCTGACAGGGAGGACCGAGCAGTACTTC
J gene: TRBJ1-2; D gene: TRBD1; clone size: -; V gene: TRBV18; CDR3 protein: CASSDRGFYGYTF; CDR3 DNA: TGTGCCAGCTCGGACAGGGGGTTCTATGGCTACACCTTC
J gene: TRBJ1-2; D gene: -; clone size: -; V gene: TRBV27; CDR3 protein: CASSYRAGNYGYTF; CDR3 DNA: TGTGCCAGCAGCTACCGGGCAGGGAACTATGGCTACACCTTC
J gene: TRBJ1-1; D gene: -; clone size: -; V gene: TRBV18; CDR3 protein: CASSSQGDTEAFF; CDR3 DNA: TGTGCCAGCTCAAGCCAGGGCGACACTGAAGCTTTCTTT
J gene: TRBJ1-2; D gene: TRBD1; clone size: -; V gene: TRBV6-1; CDR3 protein: CASRAGQGRNYGYTF; CDR3 DNA: TGTGCCAGCAGGGCAGGACAGGGCCGGAACTATGGCTACACCTTC
J gene: TRBJ2-7; D gene: TRBD2; clone size: -; V gene: TRBV7-6; CDR3 protein: CASSLGTSGFSTYEQYF; CDR3 DNA: TGTGCCAGCAGCCTCGGGACTAGCGGTTTTTCCACCTACGAGCAGTACTTC
J gene: TRBJ2-1; D gene: TRBD2; clone size: -; V gene: TRBV7-8; CDR3 protein: CASSLGAGGGYNEQFF; CDR3 DNA: TGTGCCAGCAGCTTAGGGGCTGGCGGGGGGTACAATGAGCAGTTCTTC
J gene: TRBJ1-1; D gene: -; clone size: -; V gene: TRBV18; CDR3 protein: CASSLRAEDTEAFF; CDR3 DNA: TGTGCCAGCTCACTCAGGGCTGAGGACACTGAAGCTTTCTTT
J gene: TRBJ1-6; D gene: TRBD1; clone size: -; V gene: TRBV5-1; CDR3 protein: CASSLGQGLSPLHF; CDR3 DNA: TGCGCCAGCAGCTTGGGACAGGGGCTCTCACCCCTCCACTTT
J gene: TRBJ2-1; D gene: TRBD2; clone size: -; V gene: TRBV19; CDR3 protein: CASSIGTSGMSSYNEQFF; CDR3 DNA: TGTGCCAGTAGTATTGGGACTAGCGGGATGAGCTCCTACAATGAGCAGTTCTTC
J gene: TRBJ1-5; D gene: TRBD1; clone size: few; V gene: TRBV4-1; CDR3 protein: CASSSGTGEDQPQHF; CDR3 DNA: TGCGCCAGCAGCAGCGGGACAGGGGAAGATCAGCCCCAGCATTTT
J gene: TRBJ2-7; D gene: TRBD1; clone size: -; V gene: TRBV6-5; CDR3 protein: CASTPGTAYYEQYF; CDR3 DNA: TGTGCCAGCACTCCCGGGACAGCCTACTACGAGCAGTACTTC
J gene: TRBJ1-5; D gene: -; clone size: -; V gene: TRBV6-6; CDR3 protein: CASTLPGPNQPQHF; CDR3 DNA: TGTGCCAGCACCCTTCCAGGGCCCAATCAGCCCCAGCATTTT
J gene: TRBJ2-1; D gene: TRBD2; clone size: -; V gene: TRBV7-8; CDR3 protein: CASSLRAGDFSYNEQFF; CDR3 DNA: TGTGCCAGCAGCTTACGAGCGGGGGATTTCTCCTACAATGAGCAGTTCTTC
J gene: TRBJ1-1; D gene: TRBD1; clone size: -; V gene: TRBV10-3; CDR3 protein: CAISQGADTEAFF; CDR3 DNA: TGTGCCATCAGTCAGGGGGCTGACACTGAAGCTTTCTTT
J gene: TRBJ1-1; D gene: TRBD1; clone size: -; V gene: TRBV6-6; CDR3 protein: CASGRQGVDEAFF; CDR3 DNA: TGTGCCAGCGGGAGACAGGGGGTAGATGAAGCTTTCTTT
J gene: TRBJ2-7; D gene: -; clone size: once; V gene: TRBV27; CDR3 protein: CASSNLRDEQYF; CDR3 DNA: TGTGCCAGCAGTAACCTCAGGGACGAGCAGTACTTC
J gene: TRBJ2-1; D gene: TRBD2; clone size: -; V gene: TRBV19; CDR3 protein: CASSPWTSGRSHEQFF; CDR3 DNA: TGTGCCAGTAGTCCCTGGACTAGCGGGAGGTCGCATGAGCAGTTCTTC
J gene: TRBJ2-6; D gene: -; clone size: -; V gene: TRBV28; CDR3 protein: CASRLSSGANVLTF; CDR3 DNA: TGTGCCAGCAGGCTCAGCTCTGGGGCCAACGTCCTGACTTTC
J gene: TRBJ1-5; D gene: -; clone size: -; V gene: TRBV6-6; CDR3 protein: CASSYSAEPQHF; CDR3 DNA: TGTGCCAGCAGTTACTCCGCGGAGCCCCAGCATTTT
J gene: TRBJ2-5; D gene: -; clone size: once; V gene: TRBV30; CDR3 protein: CAWSKRSQETQYF; CDR3 DNA: TGTGCCTGGAGTAAGCGCTCCCAAGAGACCCAGTACTTC
J gene: TRBJ1-2; D gene: TRBD1; clone size: -; V gene: TRBV18; CDR3 protein: CASSPGRGLDGYTF; CDR3 DNA: TGTGCCAGCTCACCGGGCAGGGGGCTCGATGGCTACACCTTC
J gene: TRBJ1-2; D gene: TRBD1; clone size: -; V gene: TRBV28; CDR3 protein: CASSPLPGQGGYGYTF; CDR3 DNA: TGTGCCAGCAGCCCTTTGCCGGGACAGGGGGGCTATGGCTACACCTTC
J gene: TRBJ2-5; D gene: -; clone size: -; V gene: TRBV7-9; CDR3 protein: CASSLRGGAEETQYF; CDR3 DNA: TGTGCCAGCAGCTTAAGGGGGGGGGCCGAGGAGACCCAGTACTTC
J gene: TRBJ2-1; D gene: TRBD1; clone size: -; V gene: TRBV2; CDR3 protein: CASSFDRGIYNEQFF; CDR3 DNA: TGTGCCAGCAGCTTCGACAGGGGAATATACAATGAGCAGTTCTTC
J gene: TRBJ2-2; D gene: -; clone size: -; V gene: TRBV7-3; CDR3 protein: CASSSYPIQGPNTGELFF; CDR3 DNA: TGTGCCAGCAGCTCGTACCCTATACAGGGCCCGAACACCGGGGAGCTGTTTTTT
J gene: TRBJ2-1; D gene: -; clone size: -; V gene: TRBV6-5; CDR3 protein: CASSGDRDTYNEQFF; CDR3 DNA: TGTGCCAGCAGTGGAGATCGGGACACGTACAATGAGCAGTTCTTC
J gene: TRBJ2-5; D gene: -; clone size: -; V gene: TRBV28; CDR3 protein: CASSLSPSGWGPQETQYF; CDR3 DNA: TGTGCCAGCAGTTTATCCCCGTCGGGATGGGGGCCCCAAGAGACCCAGTACTTC
J gene: TRBJ1-2; D gene: TRBD1; clone size: -; V gene: TRBV4-1; CDR3 protein: CASSRGQQLNYGYTF; CDR3 DNA: TGCGCCAGCAGCCGGGGACAGCAATTAAACTATGGCTACACCTTC
J gene: TRBJ1-1; D gene: TRBD1; clone size: few; V gene: TRBV19; CDR3 protein: CASSRTGEAEAFF; CDR3 DNA: TGTGCCAGTAGTAGGACAGGGGAGGCTGAAGCTTTCTTT
J gene: TRBJ1-1; D gene: -; clone size: once; V gene: TRBV19; CDR3 protein: CASHEDTYLGDTEAFF; CDR3 DNA: TGTGCCAGTCATGAGGACACCTACCTAGGGGACACTGAAGCTTTCTTT
J gene: TRBJ2-2; D gene: TRBD2; clone size: -; V gene: TRBV27; CDR3 protein: CASAGLAGRGELFF; CDR3 DNA: TGTGCCAGCGCCGGACTAGCGGGACGCGGGGAGCTGTTTTTT